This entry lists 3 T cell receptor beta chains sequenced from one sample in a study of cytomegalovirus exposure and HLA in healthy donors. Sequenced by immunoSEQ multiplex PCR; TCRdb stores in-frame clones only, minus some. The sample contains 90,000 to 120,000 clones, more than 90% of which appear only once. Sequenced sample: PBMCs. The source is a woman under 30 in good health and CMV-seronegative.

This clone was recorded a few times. The CDR3 sequence: CASRGGFISYNEQFF. In nucleotides, the CDR3 is TGTGCCAGTCGGGGGGGATTCATCTCCTACAATGAGCAGTTCTTC. V and J are TRBV28 and TRBJ2-1; 8 bases are shared with TRBD2. Germline lookup yields CDR1 MDHEN and CDR2 SYDVKM. V was clipped by 9 bases and J by 0 bases; unmatched bases: 7. This CDR3 is 15 amino acids long.

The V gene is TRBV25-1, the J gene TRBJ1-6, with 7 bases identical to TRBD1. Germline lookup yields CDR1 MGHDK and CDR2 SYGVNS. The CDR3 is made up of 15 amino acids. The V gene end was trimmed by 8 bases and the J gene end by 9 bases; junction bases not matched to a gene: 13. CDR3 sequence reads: CASSRQGEFGSPLHF. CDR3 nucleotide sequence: TGTGCCAGCTCCCGGCAGGGGGAGTTCGGTTCACCCCTCCACTTT.

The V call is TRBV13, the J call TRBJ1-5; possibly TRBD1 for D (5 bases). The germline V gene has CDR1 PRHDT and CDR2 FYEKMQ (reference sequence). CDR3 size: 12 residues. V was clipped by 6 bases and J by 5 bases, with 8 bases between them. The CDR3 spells CASRVGDQPQHF. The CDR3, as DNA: TGTGCCAGCAGGGTAGGGGATCAGCCCCAGCATTTT.